The T cell receptor (beta chain) under discussion was sequenced for a study of blood T cell repertoires in COVID-19. The overall study: Material from acute and convalescent COVID-19 was sourced from the United States, Italy and Spain. T cells, B-cell-depleted T cells, or PBMCs supplied cDNA or gDNA.

The CDR3 runs 14 residues. Germline-derived CDR1 and CDR2 are LGHDT and YNNKEL (reference sequence). V dropped 4 bases and J dropped 3; count of bases not matched to a gene: 1. Per the original data handling: From reference gene primer amplification, estimates of nucleated cell counts were derived. This table comes from immunoSEQ multiplex PCR, and its TCRdb copy is limited to in-frame clones, with some not included. From that table come the V and J calls and clone size; the DNA was used to work out D and trimming. The table shows about 120,000 clones, with approximately 80% occurring only once. Source material: peripheral blood. This sequence joins TRBV3-1 (or the pseudogene TRBV3-2) and TRBJ2-1; 9 bases map to TRBD1. The TCR comes from a human donor in a cohort sampled during active COVID-19. The DNA for the CDR3 is TGTGCCAGCAGCCCGGGACAGGGCTACAATGAGCAGTTCTTC. This sequence encodes CASSPGQGYNEQFF.